Listed below are T cell receptor beta chains from one sample, sequenced in a study of OX40 agonist ivuxolimab in advanced cancers. Assay used: immunoSEQ multiplex PCR; TCRdb lists only in-frame clones, some missing. The sample lists tens of thousands of clones; 88% were seen once. Sample: CD4+ or CD8+ T cells sorted from blood, taken in a trial of the OX40 agonist ivuxolimab. The source of these receptors is an adult with an advanced solid tumor such as melanoma, head and neck, liver or kidney cancer. The CDR3 runs from the conserved cysteine through the conserved F or W. Fields, in order: CDR3 length, clone size, D gene, V gene, J gene, CDR3 DNA, CDR3 protein. D genes are given only for firm matches. Clone size is stated in some rows and not others, as once, few, many or a class when expanded.

14	NA	NA	TRBV18	TRBJ1-1	TGTGCCAGCTCATACAGCGGGATGAACACTGAAGCTTTCTTT	CASSYSGMNTEAFF
18	NA	TRBD2	TRBV18	TRBJ2-7	TGTGCCAGCTCACCATTCACCGCCGCGGGGGGCGGGGCCTACGAGCAGTACTTC	CASSPFTAAGGGAYEQYF
11	few	NA	TRBV2	TRBJ1-2	TGTGCCAGCAGCTACAGGGATGGCTACACCTTC	CASSYRDGYTF
13	NA	NA	TRBV6-1	TRBJ2-7	TGTGCCAGCAGTGATCGGCAGGTCTACGAGCAGTACTTC	CASSDRQVYEQYF
13	NA	NA	TRBV7-8	TRBJ1-5	TGTGCCAGCAGCTTAGGGGGCCTTCAGCCCCAGCATTTT	CASSLGGLQPQHF
14	NA	TRBD2	TRBV19	TRBJ2-5	TGTGCCAGTAGCCCCGGACTAGTTAAAGAGACCCAGTACTTC	CASSPGLVKETQYF
14	NA	NA	TRBV5-1	TRBJ1-1	TGCGCCAGCAGCCCTAGGGTGCGGAACACTGAAGCTTTCTTT	CASSPRVRNTEAFF
13	NA	NA	TRBV18	TRBJ2-5	TGTGCCAGCTCACCGGGATACCAAGAGACCCAGTACTTC	CASSPGYQETQYF
18	NA	TRBD2	TRBV19	TRBJ2-1	TGTGCCAGTAGTATAGGGCTAGCGGGAGGGGGACTCTACAATGAGCAGTTCTTC	CASSIGLAGGGLYNEQFF
15	NA	NA	TRBV6-5	TRBJ2-3	TGTGCCAGCAGTTATGGGGGGGCCTTCACAGATACGCAGTATTTT	CASSYGGAFTDTQYF
15	NA	NA	TRBV28	TRBJ1-2	TGTGCCAGCAGCCTCCCCTCGGGACTACGGTATGGCTACACCTTC	CASSLPSGLRYGYTF
15	NA	TRBD1	TRBV7-9	TRBJ2-1	TGTGCCAGCAGCCCACAGGGACAGGAGTACAATGAGCAGTTCTTC	CASSPQGQEYNEQFF
14	NA	NA	TRBV7-2	TRBJ2-7	TGTGCCAGCAGCTTAGAAGGGGGTAGAGGGGAGCAGTACTTC	CASSLEGGRGEQYF
13	once	NA	TRBV5-1	TRBJ2-1	TGCGCCAGCAGCTTGAGCACCTACAATGAGCAGTTCTTC	CASSLSTYNEQFF
13	NA	NA	TRBV19	TRBJ2-7	TGTGCCAGTAGTCCCGGACAGACCTACGAGCAGTACTTC	CASSPGQTYEQYF
11	NA	NA	TRBV7-9	TRBJ1-1	TGTGCCAGCAGCCGAGGAGACAAAGCTTTCTTT	CASSRGDKAFF
14	NA	NA	TRBV7-9	TRBJ2-2	TGTGCCAGCAGCTTAGTAACAGGACCCGGGGAGCTGTTTTTT	CASSLVTGPGELFF
13	NA	TRBD2	TRBV10-2	TRBJ2-5	TGCGCCAGCAGTTTTCAGGGAGGGGAGACCCAGTACTTC	CASSFQGGETQYF
14	NA	NA	TRBV19	TRBJ1-5	TGTGCCAGTAGTATAGACCACTCGGGTCAGCCCCAGCATTTT	CASSIDHSGQPQHF
15	NA	NA	TRBV7-2	TRBJ1-2	TGTGCCAGCAGCTTAGCGTCCGGGGGGCAGGATGGCTACACCTTC	CASSLASGGQDGYTF
16	NA	TRBD1	TRBV19	TRBJ1-4	TGTGCCAGTAGTATCGGTTTGAGACAGGGGGCGGAAAAACTGTTTTTT	CASSIGLRQGAEKLFF
14	few	NA	TRBV10-3	TRBJ1-2	TGTGCCATCAGTGATGGGGAGCTGAGCTATGGCTACACCTTC	CAISDGELSYGYTF
14	once	NA	TRBV5-1	TRBJ2-5	TGCGCCAGCAGCCCGGGGCAGGGAAGAGAGACCCAGTACTTC	CASSPGQGRETQYF
13	NA	NA	TRBV7-2	TRBJ1-1	TGTGCCAGCAGCCTTACCGGGCCCACTGAAGCTTTCTTT	CASSLTGPTEAFF
13	NA	NA	TRBV6-6	TRBJ1-2	TGTGCCAGCAGTTACCCTCAGGAGTATGGCTACACCTTC	CASSYPQEYGYTF
14	NA	NA	TRBV28	TRBJ2-7	TGTGCCAGCATCAACGGCGGGGGCGGAAACGAGCAGTACTTC	CASINGGGGNEQYF
12	NA	NA	TRBV11-2	TRBJ2-7	TGTGCCAGCAGCCCGATGGGGGACGAGCAGTACTTC	CASSPMGDEQYF
12	NA	NA	TRBV7-9	TRBJ1-2	TGTGCCAGCAGCTCCTTGGCGGGCGGCTACACCTTC	CASSSLAGGYTF
14	NA	TRBD1	TRBV7-2	TRBJ2-3	TGTGCCAGCCGGGACAGGGGTGGGACAGATACGCAGTATTTT	CASRDRGGTDTQYF
16	NA	TRBD2	TRBV6-9	TRBJ2-2	TGTGCCAGCAGTTACGGACTAGCGGCCAACACCGGGGAGCTGTTTTTT	CASSYGLAANTGELFF
13	NA	NA	TRBV28	TRBJ1-5	TGTGCCAGCAGTCGGACCCCCTCTCGGCCCCAGCATTTT	CASSRTPSRPQHF
15	once	TRBD1	TRBV15	TRBJ1-5	TGTGCCACCAGTTCAACGGACAGGGTGGATCAGCCCCAGCATTTT	CATSSTDRVDQPQHF
16	NA	TRBD1	TRBV18	TRBJ2-5	TGTGCCAGCTCACCTCAGGGGACAGCTATTCAAGAGACCCAGTACTTC	CASSPQGTAIQETQYF
15	NA	TRBD1	TRBV7-2	TRBJ2-1	TGTGCCAGCAGCTTGAGGACAGGGGACCACAATGAGCAGTTCTTC	CASSLRTGDHNEQFF
13	once	TRBD2	TRBV6-6	TRBJ2-7	TGTGCCAGCAGACTAGCGGGAAGTAACGAGCAGTACTTC	CASRLAGSNEQYF
13	NA	NA	TRBV14	TRBJ1-1	TGTGCCAGCAGCCGGGGTTTTAGCACTGAAGCTTTCTTT	CASSRGFSTEAFF
12	NA	TRBD2	TRBV5-1	TRBJ2-1	TGCGCCAGCACCTGGGGGGGAGATGAGCAGTTCTTC	CASTWGGDEQFF
12	few	NA	TRBV10-3	TRBJ2-7	TGTGCCATCAGTGAGAGTGAGAACGAGCAGTACTTC	CAISESENEQYF
17	NA	TRBD2	TRBV18	TRBJ2-2	TGTGCCAGCTCAGATACCAGACTAGCGGGCCGCACCGGGGAGCTGTTTTTT	CASSDTRLAGRTGELFF
12	NA	NA	TRBV2	TRBJ2-4	TGTGCCAGCTCACGGGACAAAAACATTCAGTACTTC	CASSRDKNIQYF
17	once	TRBD1	TRBV19	TRBJ2-1	TGTGCCAGTAAGCCATCTTTGAGACAGGGGGCCTACAATGAGCAGTTCTTC	CASKPSLRQGAYNEQFF
14	NA	NA	TRBV7-9	TRBJ1-3	TGTGCCAGCAGCTTAGGCGTTTCGGATGGTACCATATATTTT	CASSLGVSDGTIYF
13	NA	NA	TRBV7-2	TRBJ1-1	TGTGCCACAGCGGTCGGGGAACTCACTGAAGCTTTCTTT	CATAVGELTEAFF
17	NA	TRBD2	TRBV5-1	TRBJ2-3	TGCGCCAGCGGGGAATTAGCGGGGGGCCATCTGACAGATACGCAGTATTTT	CASGELAGGHLTDTQYF
14	few	NA	TRBV9	TRBJ1-4	TGTGCCAGCTCCCGGACGGCAACTAATGAAAAACTGTTTTTT	CASSRTATNEKLFF
14	NA	TRBD1	TRBV28	TRBJ1-3	TGTGCCAGCGGACAGGGGGCGTTCGGAAACACCATATATTTT	CASGQGAFGNTIYF
14	NA	NA	TRBV28	TRBJ1-5	TGTGCCAGCAGTATCTACCAGATAAATCAGCCCCAGCATTTT	CASSIYQINQPQHF
15	NA	NA	TRBV5-4	TRBJ2-7	TGTGCCAGCAGCTTGTCAGGGACCAGGGCCTACGAGCAGTACTTC	CASSLSGTRAYEQYF
12	NA	NA	TRBV5-1	TRBJ1-2	TGCGCCAGCAGCTTGGACGTGGAGGGCTACACCTTC	CASSLDVEGYTF
14	NA	NA	TRBV27	TRBJ2-5	TGTGCCAGCAGTTCCGGGACTTACCAAGAGACCCAGTACTTC	CASSSGTYQETQYF
16	NA	TRBD2	TRBV7-2	TRBJ2-3	TGTGCCAGCAGCTTAAGCGGGGGGCAAAGCACAGATACGCAGTATTTT	CASSLSGGQSTDTQYF
13	NA	TRBD1	TRBV6-5	TRBJ1-2	TGTGCCAGCAGTGATGGGACAGACTATGGCTACACCTTC	CASSDGTDYGYTF
13	NA	NA	TRBV7-2	TRBJ2-7	TGTGCCAGCAGCCCCGGACTAGGGGGCGAGCAGTACTTC	CASSPGLGGEQYF
18	NA	TRBD2	TRBV4-1	TRBJ2-3	TGCGCCAGCAGCCAAGATGCGGTGGGACTAGCGGGGAAAGATACGCAGTATTTT	CASSQDAVGLAGKDTQYF
14	NA	NA	TRBV5-8	TRBJ1-1	TGTGCCAGCAGCTTGTCCCAGGGGAGCACTGAAGCTTTCTTT	CASSLSQGSTEAFF
15	NA	TRBD2	TRBV7-9	TRBJ2-7	TGTGCCAGCAGCTTGGGACTAGCGGGAGTCGGCGAGCAGTACTTC	CASSLGLAGVGEQYF
16	NA	TRBD2	TRBV9	TRBJ2-5	TGTGCCAGCAGCGCGGGACTAGCGGGGGGTCAAGAGACCCAGTACTTC	CASSAGLAGGQETQYF
18	NA	NA	TRBV4-1	TRBJ2-3	TGCGCCAGCAGCCAAAATGGAGGACAGGGACTACCGGCAGATACGCAGTATTTT	CASSQNGGQGLPADTQYF
17	NA	NA	TRBV7-2	TRBJ1-5	TGTGCCAGCAGCCCCCTGGGAGGGTATGGCGGCAATCAGCCCCAGCATTTT	CASSPLGGYGGNQPQHF
13	NA	NA	TRBV29-1	TRBJ1-2	TGCAGCGCTAAGACCCAGGGGTCTGATGGCTACACCTTC	CSAKTQGSDGYTF